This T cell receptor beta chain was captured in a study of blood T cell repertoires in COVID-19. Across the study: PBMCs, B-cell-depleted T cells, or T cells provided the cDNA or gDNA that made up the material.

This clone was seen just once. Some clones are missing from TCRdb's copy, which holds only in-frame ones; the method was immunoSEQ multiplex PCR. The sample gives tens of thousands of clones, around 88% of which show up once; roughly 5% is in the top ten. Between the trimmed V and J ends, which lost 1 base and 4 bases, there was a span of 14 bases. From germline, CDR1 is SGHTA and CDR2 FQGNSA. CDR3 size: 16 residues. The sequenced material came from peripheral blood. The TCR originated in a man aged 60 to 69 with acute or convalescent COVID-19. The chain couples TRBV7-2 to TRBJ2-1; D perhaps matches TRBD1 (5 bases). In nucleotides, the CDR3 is TGTGCCAGCAGCTTAGTACCAGGGTGGGTTTACAATGAGCAGTTCTTC. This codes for CASSLVPGWVYNEQFF.